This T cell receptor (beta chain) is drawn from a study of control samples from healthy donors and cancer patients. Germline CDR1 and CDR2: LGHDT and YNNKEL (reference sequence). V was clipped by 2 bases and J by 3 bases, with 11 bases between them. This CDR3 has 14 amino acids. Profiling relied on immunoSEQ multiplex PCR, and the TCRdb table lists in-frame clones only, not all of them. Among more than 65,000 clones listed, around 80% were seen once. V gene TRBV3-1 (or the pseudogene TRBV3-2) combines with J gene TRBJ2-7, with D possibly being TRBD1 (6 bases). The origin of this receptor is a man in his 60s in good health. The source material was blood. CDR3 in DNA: TGTGCCAGCAGCCAATCAGGGGCCGGCTACGAGCAGTACTTC. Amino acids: CASSQSGAGYEQYF.